The clone carrying this T cell receptor beta chain came up a few times. What it binds is unknown. Nominally healthy donors provided the samples, though records likely missed some immune exposures. The data originate from a study of cytomegalovirus exposure and HLA in healthy donors. Overall study findings and caveats: While the bulk of TCR sequences proved rare, some public TCRs turned up in many donors. A few of the chains that were CMV-associated were confirmed in vitro to be specific for CMV antigens.

Primers: 60 Vbeta forward and 13 Jbeta reverse. Some clones are missing from TCRdb's copy, which holds only in-frame ones; the method was immunoSEQ multiplex PCR. Of about 140,000 clones listed, around 75% are singletons. The TCR was taken from a woman aged 25 to 39 in good health and CMV-seronegative. The sequenced sample consisted of PBMCs.

In DNA form, the CDR3 reads TGTGCCAGCAGCTTTAATGACGAGCAGTACTTC. Protein sequence: CASSFNDEQYF. The chain couples TRBV7-9 to TRBJ2-7; D call uncertain. V dropped 3 bases and J dropped 5 bases, with 5 bases sitting between them. The CDR3 sequence is 11 residues long. The germline CDR1 and CDR2 sequences are SEHNR and FQNEAQ (reference sequence).